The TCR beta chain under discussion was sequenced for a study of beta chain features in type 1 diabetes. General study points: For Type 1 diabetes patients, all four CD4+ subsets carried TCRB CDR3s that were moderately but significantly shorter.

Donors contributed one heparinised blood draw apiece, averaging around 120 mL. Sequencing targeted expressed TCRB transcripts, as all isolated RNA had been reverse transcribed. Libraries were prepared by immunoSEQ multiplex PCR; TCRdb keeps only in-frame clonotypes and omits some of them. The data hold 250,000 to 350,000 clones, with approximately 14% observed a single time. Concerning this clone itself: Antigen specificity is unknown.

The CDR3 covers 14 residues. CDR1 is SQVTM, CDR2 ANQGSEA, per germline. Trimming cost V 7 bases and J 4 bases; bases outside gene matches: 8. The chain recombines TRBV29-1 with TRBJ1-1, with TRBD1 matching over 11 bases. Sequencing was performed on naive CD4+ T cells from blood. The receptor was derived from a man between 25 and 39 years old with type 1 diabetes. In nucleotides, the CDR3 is TGCAGCGGTGGGGGAGGACAGGGGGCCACTGAAGCTTTCTTT. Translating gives CSGGGGQGATEAFF.